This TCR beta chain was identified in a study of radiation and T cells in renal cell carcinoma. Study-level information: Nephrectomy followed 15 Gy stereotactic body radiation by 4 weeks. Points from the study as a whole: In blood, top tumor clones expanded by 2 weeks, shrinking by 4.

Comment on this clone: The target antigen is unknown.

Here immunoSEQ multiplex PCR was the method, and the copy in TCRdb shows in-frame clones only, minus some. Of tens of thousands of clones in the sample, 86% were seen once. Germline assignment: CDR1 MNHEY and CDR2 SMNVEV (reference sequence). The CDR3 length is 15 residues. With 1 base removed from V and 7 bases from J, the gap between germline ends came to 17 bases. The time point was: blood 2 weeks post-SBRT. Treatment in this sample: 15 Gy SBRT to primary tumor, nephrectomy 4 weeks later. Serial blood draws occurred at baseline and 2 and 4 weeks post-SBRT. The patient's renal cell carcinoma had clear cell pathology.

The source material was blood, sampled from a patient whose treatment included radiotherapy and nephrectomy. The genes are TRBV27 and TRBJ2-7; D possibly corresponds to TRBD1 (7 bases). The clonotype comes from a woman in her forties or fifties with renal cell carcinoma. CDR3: CASSLFWGSGGEQYF. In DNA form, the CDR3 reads TGTGCCAGCAGTTTATTTTGGGGGTCAGGGGGGGAGCAGTACTTC.